This T cell receptor (beta chain) was profiled in a study of regulatory T cells in long-lasting Graves disease. Study as a whole: Over 5 years on antithyroid drugs plus positive TSH receptor antibodies marked Graves' disease as persistent.

V was cut by 1 base and J by 7 bases, with 19 bases left in between. Germline CDR1 MGHRA, CDR2 YSYEKL. The CDR3 spans 17 residues. Study-level results: Persistent cases of Graves' showed reduced TCR diversity relative to newly diagnosed patients.

To note about this clonotype: Its antigen is not identified.

According to the study, TCR beta libraries were built with iRepertoire HTBI primers and CDR3-region Arm-PCR. In the study's own analysis: In the combined samples, roughly 60 TRBV and 14 TRBJ segments were identified. TCRdb processed the multiplex PCR reads anew with MiXCR; each CDR3 protein has one entry. It is TCRdb's table, rather than the study itself, that gives the V and J calls and clone size. The table lists 350,000 to 450,000 distinct CDR3 sequences, roughly 23% of them singletons. This sample's time point: persistent/refractory GD, antithyroid drugs over 5 years with positive TRAb. RNA extracted from PBMCs served as the sequencing template.

Sample: peripheral blood mononuclear cells (PBMCs), taken when the disease was refractory, from a patient treated with antithyroid drugs. The source is a female donor with Graves disease. The chain carries TRBV4-1 and TRBJ2-2; TRBD1 is a possible D gene (5 bases). The CDR3: CASSQVRARDSGGELFF. The CDR3 coding sequence is TGCGCCAGCAGCCAAGTCAGGGCCAGGGATTCCGGCGGGGAGCTGTTTTTT.